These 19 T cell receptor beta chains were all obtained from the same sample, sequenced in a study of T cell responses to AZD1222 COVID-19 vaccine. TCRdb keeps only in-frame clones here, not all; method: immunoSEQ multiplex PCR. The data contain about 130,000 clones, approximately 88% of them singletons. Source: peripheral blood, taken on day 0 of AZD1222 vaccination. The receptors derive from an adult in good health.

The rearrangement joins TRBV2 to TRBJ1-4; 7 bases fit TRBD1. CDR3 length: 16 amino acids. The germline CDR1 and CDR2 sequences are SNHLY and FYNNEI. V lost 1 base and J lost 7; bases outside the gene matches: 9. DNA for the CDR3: TGTGCCAGCAGTGAAGGTCGACAGGGCAGGGGTGAAAAACTGTTTTTT. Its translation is CASSEGRQGRGEKLFF.

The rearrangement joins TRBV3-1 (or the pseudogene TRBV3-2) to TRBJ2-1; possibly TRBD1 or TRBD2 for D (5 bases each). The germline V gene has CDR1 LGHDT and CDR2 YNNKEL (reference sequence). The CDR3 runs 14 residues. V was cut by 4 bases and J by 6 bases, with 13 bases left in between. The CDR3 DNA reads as TGTGCCAGCAGCCGATCCGGGGCTTCCAATGAGCAGTTCTTC. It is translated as CASSRSGASNEQFF.

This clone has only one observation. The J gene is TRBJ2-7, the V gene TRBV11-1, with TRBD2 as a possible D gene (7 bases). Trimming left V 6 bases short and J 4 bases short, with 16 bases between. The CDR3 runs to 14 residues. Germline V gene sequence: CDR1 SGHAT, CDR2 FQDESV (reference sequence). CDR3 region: CASSLGGARYEQYF. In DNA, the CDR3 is TGTGCCAGCAGTTTGGGGGGGGCCCGTTACGAGCAGTACTTC.

This CDR3 reads CASSLEGRGTEAFF. The CDR3 region has the DNA TGTGCCAGCAGCCTTGAAGGACGAGGCACTGAAGCTTTCTTT. The chain combines TRBV7-9 with TRBJ1-1, with D uncertain. This CDR3 spans 14 amino acids. The germline V gene encodes CDR1 SEHNR and CDR2 FQNEAQ (reference sequence). Trimming pared 5 bases from V and 4 bases from J, leaving 14 bases between. The entire variable domain, with the rest obtained from reference TRBV7-9 and TRBJ1-1, is as follows: DTGVSQNPRHKITKRGQNVTFRCDPISEHNRLYWYRQTLGQGPEFLTYFQNEAQLEKSRLLSDRFSAERPKGSFSTLEIQRTEQGDSAMYLCASSLEGRGTEAFFGQGTRLTVV.

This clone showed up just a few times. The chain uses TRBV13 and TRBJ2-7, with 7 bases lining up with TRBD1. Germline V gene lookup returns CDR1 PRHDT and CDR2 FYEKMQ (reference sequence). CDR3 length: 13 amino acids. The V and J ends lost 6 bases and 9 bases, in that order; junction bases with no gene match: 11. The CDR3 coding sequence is TGTGCCAGCAGTCCATCATCCACAGGGGTGCAGTACTTC. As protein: CASSPSSTGVQYF.

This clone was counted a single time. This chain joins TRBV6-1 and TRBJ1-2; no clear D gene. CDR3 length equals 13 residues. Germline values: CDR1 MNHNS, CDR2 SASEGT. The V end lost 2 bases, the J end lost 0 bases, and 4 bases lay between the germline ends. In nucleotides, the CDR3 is TGTGCCAGCAGTGAATCGGCTAACTATGGCTACACCTTC. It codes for CASSESANYGYTF.

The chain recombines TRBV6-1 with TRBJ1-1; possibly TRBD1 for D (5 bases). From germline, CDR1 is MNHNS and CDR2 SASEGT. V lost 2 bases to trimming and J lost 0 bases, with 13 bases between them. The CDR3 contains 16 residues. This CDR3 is CASSELKGLVNTEAFF. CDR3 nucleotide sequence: TGTGCCAGCAGTGAATTAAAGGGGTTAGTGAACACTGAAGCTTTCTTT.

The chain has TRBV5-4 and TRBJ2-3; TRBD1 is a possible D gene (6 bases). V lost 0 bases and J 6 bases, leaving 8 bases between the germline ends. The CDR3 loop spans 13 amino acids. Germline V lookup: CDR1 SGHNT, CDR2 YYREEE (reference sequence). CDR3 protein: CASSLDQGDTQYF. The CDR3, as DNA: TGTGCCAGCAGCTTGGATCAGGGGGATACGCAGTATTTT.

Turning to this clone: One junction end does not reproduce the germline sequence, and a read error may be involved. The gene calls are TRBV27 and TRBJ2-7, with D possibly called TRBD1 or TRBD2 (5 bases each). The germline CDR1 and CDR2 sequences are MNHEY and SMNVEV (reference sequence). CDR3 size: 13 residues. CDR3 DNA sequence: TGTGCCAGCAGTCCTAAGTGGGACGTAGAATTGGACTTC. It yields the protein CASSPKWDVELDF.

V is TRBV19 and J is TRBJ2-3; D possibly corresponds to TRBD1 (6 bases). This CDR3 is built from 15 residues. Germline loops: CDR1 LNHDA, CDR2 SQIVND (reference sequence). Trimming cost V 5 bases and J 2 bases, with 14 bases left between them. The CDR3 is CASSVGGHATDTQYF. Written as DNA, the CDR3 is TGTGCCAGTAGTGTTGGGGGCCACGCCACAGATACGCAGTATTTT.

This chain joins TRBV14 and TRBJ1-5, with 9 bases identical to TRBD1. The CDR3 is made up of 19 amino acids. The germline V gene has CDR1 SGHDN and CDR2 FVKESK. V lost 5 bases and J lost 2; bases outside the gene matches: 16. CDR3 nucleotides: TGTGCCAGCAGCTGGACCGGGACAGGGTCTCGGTATTGCAATCAGCCCCAGCATTTT. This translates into CASSWTGTGSRYCNQPQHF. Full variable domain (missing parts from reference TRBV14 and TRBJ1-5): EAGVTQFPSHSVIEKGQTVTLRCDPISGHDNLYWYRRVMGKEIKFLLHFVKESKQDESGMPNNRFLAERTGGTYSTLKVQPAELEDSGVYFCASSWTGTGSRYCNQPQHFGDGTRLSIL.

CDR3 bases: TGTGCCAGTTCCGGACAGGCTTCTCCCTCTGGGGCCAACGTCCTGACTTTC. This gives the protein CASSGQASPSGANVLTF. V is TRBV19 and J is TRBJ2-6, with 7 positions matching TRBD1. The CDR3 sequence is 17 residues long. After removal of 8 bases from V and 0 bases from J, the junction contained 10 bases not matched to a gene. Germline V lookup: CDR1 LNHDA, CDR2 SQIVND (reference sequence).

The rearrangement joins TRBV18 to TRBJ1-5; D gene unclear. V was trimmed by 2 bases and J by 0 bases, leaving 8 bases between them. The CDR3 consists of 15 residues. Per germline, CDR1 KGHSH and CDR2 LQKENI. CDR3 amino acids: CASSPAGSSNQPQHF. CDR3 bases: TGTGCCAGCTCACCAGCAGGTAGTAGCAATCAGCCCCAGCATTTT.

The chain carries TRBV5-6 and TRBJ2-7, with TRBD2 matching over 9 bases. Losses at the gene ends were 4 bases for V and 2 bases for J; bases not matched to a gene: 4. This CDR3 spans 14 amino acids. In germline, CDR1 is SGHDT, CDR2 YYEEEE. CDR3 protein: CASSQLAGPYEQYF. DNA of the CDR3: TGTGCCAGCAGCCAACTAGCGGGCCCCTACGAGCAGTACTTC.

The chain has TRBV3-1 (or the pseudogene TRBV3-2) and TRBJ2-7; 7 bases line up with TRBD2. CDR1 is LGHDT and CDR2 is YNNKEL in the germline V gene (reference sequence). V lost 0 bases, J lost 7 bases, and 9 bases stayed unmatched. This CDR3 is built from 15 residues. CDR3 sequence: CASSQDLSGGREQYF. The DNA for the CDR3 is TGTGCCAGCAGCCAAGATCTGTCGGGAGGTCGAGAGCAGTACTTC.

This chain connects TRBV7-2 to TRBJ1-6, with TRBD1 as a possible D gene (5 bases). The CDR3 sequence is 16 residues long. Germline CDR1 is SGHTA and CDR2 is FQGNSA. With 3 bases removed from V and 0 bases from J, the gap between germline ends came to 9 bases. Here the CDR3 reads CASSFYTGSYNSPLHF. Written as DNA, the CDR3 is TGTGCCAGCAGCTTTTACACAGGCTCCTATAATTCACCCCTCCACTTT.

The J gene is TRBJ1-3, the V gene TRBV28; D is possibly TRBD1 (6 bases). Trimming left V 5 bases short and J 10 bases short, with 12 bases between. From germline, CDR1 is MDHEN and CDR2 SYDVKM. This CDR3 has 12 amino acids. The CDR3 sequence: CASSSDRLTIYF. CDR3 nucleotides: TGTGCCAGCAGTAGTGACAGGTTAACCATATATTTT.

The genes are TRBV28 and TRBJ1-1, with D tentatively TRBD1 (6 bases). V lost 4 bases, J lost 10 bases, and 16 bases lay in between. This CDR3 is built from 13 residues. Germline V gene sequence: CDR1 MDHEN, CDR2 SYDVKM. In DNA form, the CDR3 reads TGTGCCAGCAGTTCCCGGGACAATCGAGGAGCTTTCTTT. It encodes CASSSRDNRGAFF.

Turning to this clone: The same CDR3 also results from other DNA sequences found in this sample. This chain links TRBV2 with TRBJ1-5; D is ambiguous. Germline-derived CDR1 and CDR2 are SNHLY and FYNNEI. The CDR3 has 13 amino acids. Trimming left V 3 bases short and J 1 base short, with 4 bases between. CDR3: CASSDGSNQPQHF. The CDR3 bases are TGTGCCAGCAGTGACGGGAGCAATCAGCCCCAGCATTTT.